This entry describes one T cell receptor beta chain. Its antigen is currently unknown. This record comes from a study of Ad26.COV2.S vaccination and SARS-CoV-2 variants. Study-level information: In the COV1001 trial, the donor was in the Ad26.COV2.S arm. General study findings and limits: Vaccine recipients had higher spike-specific TCR breadth than placebo recipients.

CDR3 size: 16 residues. CDR1 and CDR2 (germline): SGHTA, FQGNSA. The V gene lost 5 bases and the J gene lost 3 bases, with 17 bases spanning the gap. Treatment in this sample: over 15 received Ad26.COV2.S at low or high dose, single or two shots; several received placebo; per-sample allocation not given. Collection of the samples took place on day 63 after the first injection of vaccine or placebo. Clones were sequenced by immunoSEQ multiplex PCR, and TCRdb holds only the in-frame ones, with some missing. The sample lists a few hundred thousand clones, 85% to 90% seen once, with around 5.5% in the top ten.

The clonotype comes from a person between 18 and 65 years old who received the Ad26.COV2.S COVID-19 vaccine or a placebo. The gene calls are TRBV7-2 and TRBJ2-1, with D maybe TRBD1 (6 bases). The source material was peripheral blood, sampled in a trial of Ad26.COV2.S vaccine versus placebo. The CDR3 loop is CASSPPDRRYYNEQFF. CDR3 bases: TGTGCCAGCAGCCCACCGGACAGACGATACTACAATGAGCAGTTCTTC.